The source of this T cell receptor beta chain is a study of T cells after yellow fever vaccination (dated by TCRdb to the late 2010s). About the study as a whole: The SMART-Seq v4 Ultra Low Input RNA kit was used to prepare libraries from fractions with low cell numbers. Bulk TCR alpha and beta repertoires were sequenced longitudinally to track T-cell clones before and after primary and booster YFV17D yellow fever vaccination. The cohort comprised two healthy male donors, one aged 18 to 29 and one aged 30 to 40 years. Bulk PBMC replicates and cell subsets were isolated from blood drawn at multiple timepoints before and after both primary and secondary immunization.

What the authors observed across the whole study: Compared with the primary T-cell response, the secondary T-cell response was weaker but faster, peaking on day 5 rather than day 15. Most clones expanded after primary vaccination were re-detected after the booster (about 96% of CD4 and 88% of CD8), suggesting broad memory maintenance. A small fraction of clonotypes appeared in both the CD4 and CD8 compartments, likely as a result of convergent recombination. The study included only a couple of donors, which limits how far the findings can be generalized. Because abundant contaminating clonotypes from the bulk population could be contained in FACS-sorted repertoires, computational filtering was required.

TCRdb names Illumina NovaSeq 6000 as the instrument used. TCR cDNA was made using 5'RACE template switching, a step that added a universal primer site and unique molecular identifiers. Priming of cDNA synthesis was performed from both the TCR alpha and TCR beta constant segments. Libraries were amplified in two PCR steps, with sample barcodes and sequencing adapters added in the second step. Sequencing of libraries was done on Illumina HiSeq 2500 (2x100 bp) or NovaSeq (2x150 bp). Turning to the authors' computational methods: Reads were demultiplexed and collapsed into UMI consensus sequences with MIGEC, and V(D)J alignment was performed with MiXCR. Vaccine-responding clonotypes were identified with edgeR using replicate PBMC samples, with FDR below 0.01 and a log2 fold change above 5 up to day 15 being required. Each bulk clonotype was labeled CD4 or CD8 based on which sequenced repertoire, CD4 or CD8, contained the clonotype at higher abundance. Clones were called with MiXCR by TCRdb after fastp trimmed the public reads at Q25, and only in-frame beta chains were retained. Rows matching on CDR3 protein sequence are summarized as one entry with the most common DNA and genes. Here the V and J calls rest on TCRdb's processing, not on the authors' analysis. Within this sample are some 290,000 distinct CDR3 sequences, with about 11% of them counted one time only. Of the sample, less than 3.5% falls within the top ten clones.

The CDR3, from cysteine to phenylalanine, totals 13 residues. The retained sequence is limited to the CDR3, 39 bases, with the frame set at the first base. The germline V gene (reference sequence) provides CDR1 LGHDT and CDR2 YNNKEL. This clonotype was observed a few times. Its cognate antigen has yet to be identified. A read error may account for a junction end that differs from germline. The treatment or condition label corresponds to: live attenuated yellow fever vaccine strain. A standard Ficoll-Paque protocol was used to isolate PBMCs from peripheral blood. Dynabeads CD4 and CD8 positive selection kits were used to isolate the CD4 and CD8 T-cell fractions. RNA was extracted with TriZol from bulk PBMCs, CD4 and CD8 fractions, and dextramer-positive and dextramer-negative fractions.

The sequence came from a man aged 18 to 30 who received the YFV17D yellow fever vaccine. The chain joins TRBV3-1 to TRBJ1-5; the D segment could be TRBD1, given 5 matching bases. Sequencing was performed on CD4+ T cells sorted from PBMCs, taken 45 days after the yellow fever booster vaccination. The DNA sequence follows: TGTGCCAGCAGCCAAGCATCGGGGCAGCTCCAGCATTTT. The resulting protein is CASSQASGQLQHF.